The clone carrying this T cell receptor (beta chain) was picked up one time. Trimming cost V 5 bases and J 0 bases, with 17 bases left between them. The CDR3 sequence is 17 residues long. Germline V gene data show CDR1 as MNHEY and CDR2 as SMNVEV (reference sequence). The age range of participants was about 18 to 90 years, with residence in about two dozen US areas. The data originate from a study of blood T cell repertoires in COVID-19. Study context: Both acute and convalescent COVID-19 samples were obtained from the United States, Italy and Spain. The analysed material was cDNA or gDNA that came from T cells, B-cell-depleted T cells, or PBMCs.

Assay used: immunoSEQ multiplex PCR; TCRdb lists only in-frame clones, some missing. The sample contains around 300,000 clones, approximately 89% of which appear only once. This chain joins TRBV27 and TRBJ2-4; D call uncertain. The sample comprised PBMCs or T cells enriched from blood (not recorded which). The receptor's source is a man younger than 40 who had recovered from COVID-19. CDR3 loop: CASSTTPRPGAKNIQYF. As DNA, the CDR3 is TGTGCCAGCAGTACCACCCCCCGCCCGGGAGCCAAAAACATTCAGTACTTC.